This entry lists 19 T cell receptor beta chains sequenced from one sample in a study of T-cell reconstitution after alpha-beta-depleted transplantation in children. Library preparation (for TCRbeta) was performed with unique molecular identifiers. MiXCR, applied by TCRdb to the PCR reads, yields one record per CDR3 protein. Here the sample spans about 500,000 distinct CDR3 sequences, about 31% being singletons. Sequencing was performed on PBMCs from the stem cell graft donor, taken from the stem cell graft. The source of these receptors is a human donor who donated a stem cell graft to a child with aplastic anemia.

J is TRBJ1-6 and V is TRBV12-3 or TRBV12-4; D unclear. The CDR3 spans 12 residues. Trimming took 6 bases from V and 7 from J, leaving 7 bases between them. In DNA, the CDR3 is TGTGCCAGCAGCCGTAGAAATTCACCCCTCCACTTT. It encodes CASSRRNSPLHF.

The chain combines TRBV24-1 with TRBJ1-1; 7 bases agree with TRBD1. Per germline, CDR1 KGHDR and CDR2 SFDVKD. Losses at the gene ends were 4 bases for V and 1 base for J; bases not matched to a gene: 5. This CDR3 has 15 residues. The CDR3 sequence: CATSEGGAQNTEAFF. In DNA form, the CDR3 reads TGTGCCACCAGTGAAGGGGGCGCACAGAACACTGAAGCTTTCTTT.

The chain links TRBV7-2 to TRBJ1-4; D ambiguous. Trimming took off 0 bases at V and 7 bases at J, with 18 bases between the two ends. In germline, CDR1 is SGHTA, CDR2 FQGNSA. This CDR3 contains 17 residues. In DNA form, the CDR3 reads TGTGCCAGCAGCTTAGCGGGGAGTTGGACCGTTTCTGAAAAACTGTTTTTT. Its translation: CASSLAGSWTVSEKLFF.

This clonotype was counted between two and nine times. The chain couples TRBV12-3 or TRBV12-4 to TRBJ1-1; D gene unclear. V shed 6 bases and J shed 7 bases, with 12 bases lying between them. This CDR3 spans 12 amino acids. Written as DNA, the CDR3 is TGTGCCAGCAGAATAAACTATGGTGAAGCTTTCTTT. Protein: CASRINYGEAFF.

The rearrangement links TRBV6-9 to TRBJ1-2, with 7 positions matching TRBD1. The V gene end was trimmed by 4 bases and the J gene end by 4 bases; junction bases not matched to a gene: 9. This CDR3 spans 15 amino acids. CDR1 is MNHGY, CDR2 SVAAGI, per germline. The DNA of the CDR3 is TGTGCCAGCAGTTTAGGCGGACAGGCGGTCTATGGCTACACCTTC. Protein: CASSLGGQAVYGYTF.

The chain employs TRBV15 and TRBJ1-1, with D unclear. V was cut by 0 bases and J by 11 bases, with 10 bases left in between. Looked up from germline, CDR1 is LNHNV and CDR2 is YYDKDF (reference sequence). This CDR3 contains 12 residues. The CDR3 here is CATSRENLGAFF. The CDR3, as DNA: TGTGCCACCAGCAGAGAAAACCTCGGGGCTTTCTTT.

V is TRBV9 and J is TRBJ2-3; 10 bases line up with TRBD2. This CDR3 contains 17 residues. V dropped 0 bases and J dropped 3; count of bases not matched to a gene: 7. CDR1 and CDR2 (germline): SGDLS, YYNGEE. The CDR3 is CASSVALAGVYTDTQYF. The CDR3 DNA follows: TGTGCCAGCAGCGTAGCCCTAGCGGGAGTGTATACAGATACGCAGTATTTT.

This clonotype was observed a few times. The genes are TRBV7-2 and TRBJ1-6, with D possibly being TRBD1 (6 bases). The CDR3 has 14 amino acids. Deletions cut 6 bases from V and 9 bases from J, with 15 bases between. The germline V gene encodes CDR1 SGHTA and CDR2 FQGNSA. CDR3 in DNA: TGTGCCAGCAGGGTCACAGGGCCGAGTTCACCCCTCCACTTT. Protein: CASRVTGPSSPLHF.

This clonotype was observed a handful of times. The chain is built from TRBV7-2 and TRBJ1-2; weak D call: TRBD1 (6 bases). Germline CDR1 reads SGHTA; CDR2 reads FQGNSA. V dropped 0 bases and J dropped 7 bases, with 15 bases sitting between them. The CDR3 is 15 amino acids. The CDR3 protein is CASSLARQASVGYTF. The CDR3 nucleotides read TGTGCCAGCAGCTTAGCCCGACAGGCCTCGGTTGGCTACACCTTC.

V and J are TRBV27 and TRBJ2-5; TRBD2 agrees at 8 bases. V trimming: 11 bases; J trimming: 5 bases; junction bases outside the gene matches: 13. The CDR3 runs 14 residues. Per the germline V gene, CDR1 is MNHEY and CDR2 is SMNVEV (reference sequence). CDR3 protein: CASRERESRETQYF. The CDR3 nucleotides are TGTGCCTCGAGGGAGCGGGAGAGTAGGGAGACCCAGTACTTC.

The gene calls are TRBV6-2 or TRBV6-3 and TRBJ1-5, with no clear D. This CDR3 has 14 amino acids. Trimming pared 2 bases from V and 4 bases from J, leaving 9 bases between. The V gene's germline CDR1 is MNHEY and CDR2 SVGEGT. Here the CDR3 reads CASSYGQENQPQHF. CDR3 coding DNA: TGTGCCAGCAGTTACGGGCAGGAAAATCAGCCCCAGCATTTT.

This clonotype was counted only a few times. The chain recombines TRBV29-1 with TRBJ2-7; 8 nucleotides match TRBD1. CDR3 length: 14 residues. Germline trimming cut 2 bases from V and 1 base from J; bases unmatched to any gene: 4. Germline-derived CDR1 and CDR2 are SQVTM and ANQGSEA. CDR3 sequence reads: CSVETGGESYEQYF. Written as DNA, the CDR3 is TGCAGCGTTGAAACAGGGGGAGAATCCTACGAGCAGTACTTC.

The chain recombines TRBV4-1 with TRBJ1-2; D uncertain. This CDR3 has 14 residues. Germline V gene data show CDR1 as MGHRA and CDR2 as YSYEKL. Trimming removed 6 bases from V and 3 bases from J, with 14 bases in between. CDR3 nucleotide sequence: TGCGCCAGCAGTAATGCGGGAGGCGACTATGGCTACACCTTC. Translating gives CASSNAGGDYGYTF.

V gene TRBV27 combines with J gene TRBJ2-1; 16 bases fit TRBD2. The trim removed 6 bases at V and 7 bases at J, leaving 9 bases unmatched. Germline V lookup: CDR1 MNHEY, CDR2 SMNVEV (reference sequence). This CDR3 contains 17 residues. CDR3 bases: TGTGCCAGCAGCTACCCGGGACTAGCGGGAGGGCTTAATGAGCAGTTCTTC. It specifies CASSYPGLAGGLNEQFF.

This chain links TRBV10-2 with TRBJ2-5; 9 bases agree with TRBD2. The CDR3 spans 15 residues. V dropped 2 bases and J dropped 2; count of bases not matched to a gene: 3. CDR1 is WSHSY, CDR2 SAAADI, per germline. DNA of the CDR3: TGCGCCAGCAGTGAGATCAGCGGGAGGCAAGAGACCCAGTACTTC. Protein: CASSEISGRQETQYF.

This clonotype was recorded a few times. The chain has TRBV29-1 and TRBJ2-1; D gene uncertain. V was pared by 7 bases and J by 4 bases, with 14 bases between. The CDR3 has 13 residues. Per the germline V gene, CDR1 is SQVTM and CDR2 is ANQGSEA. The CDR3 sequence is CSAQTPRYNEQFF. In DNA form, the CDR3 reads TGCAGCGCCCAAACCCCCAGGTACAATGAGCAGTTCTTC.

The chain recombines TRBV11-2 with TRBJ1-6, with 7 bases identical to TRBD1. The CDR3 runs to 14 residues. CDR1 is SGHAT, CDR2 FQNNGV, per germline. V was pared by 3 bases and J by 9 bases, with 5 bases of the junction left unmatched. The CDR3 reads CASSFRQGASPLHF. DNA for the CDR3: TGTGCCAGCAGCTTTAGACAGGGAGCTTCACCCCTCCACTTT.

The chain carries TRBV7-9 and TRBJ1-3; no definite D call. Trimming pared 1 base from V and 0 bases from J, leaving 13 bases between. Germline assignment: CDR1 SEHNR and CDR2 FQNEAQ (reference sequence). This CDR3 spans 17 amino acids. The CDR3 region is CASSLGVGVSSGNTIYF. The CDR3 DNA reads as TGTGCCAGCAGCTTAGGGGTTGGGGTCAGCTCTGGAAACACCATATATTTT.

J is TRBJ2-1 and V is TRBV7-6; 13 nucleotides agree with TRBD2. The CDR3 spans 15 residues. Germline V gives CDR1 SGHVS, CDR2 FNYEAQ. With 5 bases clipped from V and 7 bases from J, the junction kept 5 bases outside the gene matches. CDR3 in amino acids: CASSIGTSGTNEQFF. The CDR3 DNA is TGTGCCAGCAGCATCGGGACTAGCGGGACAAATGAGCAGTTCTTC. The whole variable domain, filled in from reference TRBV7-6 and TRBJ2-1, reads GAGVSQSPRYKVTKRGQDVALRCDPISGHVSLYWYRQALGQGPEFLTYFNYEAQQDKSGLPNDRFSAERPEGSISTLTIQRTEQRDSAMYRCASSIGTSGTNEQFFGPGTRLTVL.